One sample yielded the 15 T cell receptor beta chains listed below, sequenced in a study of CD8 T cells in ankylosing spondylitis. One entry per CDR3 protein results from TCRdb running MiXCR on the 5' RACE reads. The repertoire holds under 300,000 distinct CDR3 sequences, with around 7.8% as singletons. Sequenced material: blood, either unsorted or a sorted T cell fraction (not recorded which). These receptors all come from a male donor with ankylosing spondylitis or in good health (not recorded which).

Ten or more counts support this clonotype. This chain uses TRBV5-6 with TRBJ2-5; 13 bases are shared with TRBD2. The CDR3 sequence is 17 residues long. The V and J ends lost 1 base and 1 base, in that order; junction bases with no gene match: 4. Germline assignment: CDR1 SGHDT and CDR2 YYEEEE. The CDR3: CASSLSTSGGTQETQYF. The CDR3 region has the DNA TGTGCCAGCAGCTTGTCGACTAGCGGGGGGACCCAAGAGACCCAGTACTTC. Looking up the rest from reference TRBV5-6 and TRBJ2-5 gives the full variable domain: DAGVTQSPTHLIKTRGQQVTLRCSPKSGHDTVSWYQQALGQGPQFIFQYYEEEERQRGNFPDRFSGHQFPNYSSELNVNALLLGDSALYLCASSLSTSGGTQETQYFGPGTRLLVL.

This clonotype came up a few times. The chain carries TRBV4-3 and TRBJ2-2; TRBD2 agrees at 11 bases. Germline CDR1 LGHNA, CDR2 YSLEER. The J segment lost 5 bases and the V segment lost 2 bases, leaving 16 bases of the junction unmatched. The CDR3 length is 20 residues. The CDR3 DNA sequence: TGCGCCAGCAGCCAAAACGTCGCTCTAGCGGGAGGAGTGAATACCGGGGAGCTGTTTTTT. Translated: CASSQNVALAGGVNTGELFF.

In this sample, this clonotype turned up many times. V is TRBV24-1 and J is TRBJ2-1; TRBD2 aligns across 8 bases. Germline CDR1 and CDR2: KGHDR and SFDVKD. The CDR3 has 17 amino acids. V shed 0 bases, J shed 7 bases, and the junction held 10 bases outside the gene matches. The CDR3, as DNA: TGTGCCACCAGTGATTTGCAAATCAGCGGGGGCGGAAATGAGCAGTTCTTC. Its translation: CATSDLQISGGGNEQFF.

The table lists this clonotype with many counts. The chain employs TRBV13 and TRBJ2-7; D is possibly TRBD2 (7 bases). Trimming shortened V by 2 bases and J by 2 bases, and 13 bases separated the two germline ends. CDR3 size: 15 residues. Per germline, CDR1 PRHDT and CDR2 FYEKMQ (reference sequence). The CDR3 sequence is CASSLSRGGTYEQYF. For the CDR3, the DNA is TGTGCCAGCAGCTTATCGAGGGGGGGTACCTACGAGCAGTACTTC.

This clonotype was recorded many times. This chain links TRBV12-3 or TRBV12-4 with TRBJ2-3; D is unclear. CDR3 length: 15 residues. Trimming shortened V by 1 base and J by 2 bases, and 10 bases separated the two germline ends. The CDR3 sequence is CASSLVGSYTDTQYF. The DNA for the CDR3 is TGTGCCAGCAGTTTAGTCGGCTCCTACACAGATACGCAGTATTTT.

Many counts were recorded for this clonotype. The rearrangement uses TRBV12-3 or TRBV12-4 and TRBJ2-7; TRBD2 might be the D (5 bases). The CDR3 is made up of 11 amino acids. V dropped 4 bases and J dropped 7 bases, with 8 bases sitting between them. For the CDR3, the DNA is TGTGCCAGCAGTTCTAGGACTGAGCAGTACTTC. As protein: CASSSRTEQYF.

This clonotype has more than one count but fewer than ten. This chain joins TRBV29-1 and TRBJ2-7, with D maybe TRBD1 (5 bases). Looked up from germline, CDR1 is SQVTM and CDR2 is ANQGSEA. V lost 2 bases and J 2 bases, leaving 10 bases between the germline ends. The CDR3 loop spans 13 amino acids. The CDR3 sequence: CSVELDSPYEQYF. CDR3 in DNA: TGCAGCGTTGAACTAGACAGTCCCTACGAGCAGTACTTC.

At least ten counts were recorded for this clonotype. The gene calls are TRBV6-2 or TRBV6-3 and TRBJ2-3; D gene unclear. CDR1 MNHEY and CDR2 SVGEGT come from the germline V gene. V was pared by 4 bases and J by 7 bases, with 9 bases between. The CDR3 extends over 12 amino acids. The DNA of the CDR3 is TGTGCCAGCAGTTCGGGTGGAAATACGCAGTATTTT. Translated, it gives CASSSGGNTQYF.

The chain links TRBV12-3 or TRBV12-4 to TRBJ1-2; D remains ambiguous. This CDR3 is 12 amino acids long. With 8 bases removed from V and 5 bases from J, the gap between germline ends came to 12 bases. The CDR3 loop reads CASSREYYGYTF. CDR3 DNA sequence: TGTGCCAGCTCGCGCGAGTATTATGGCTACACCTTC.

The table lists this clonotype with many counts. The chain links TRBV9 to TRBJ2-7; TRBD2 might be the D (6 bases). The CDR3 consists of 14 residues. The germline CDR1 and CDR2 sequences are SGDLS and YYNGEE. The ends were cut back, 4 bases at V and 4 bases at J, with 15 bases in the middle. The CDR3 protein is CASSPRDWPYEQYF. The CDR3 coding sequence is TGTGCCAGCAGCCCGCGGGACTGGCCTTACGAGCAGTACTTC.

This clonotype showed up many times. This chain links TRBV28 with TRBJ1-1; no definite D call. Germline loops: CDR1 MDHEN, CDR2 SYDVKM. There are 12 residues in the CDR3. V shed 5 bases and J shed 4 bases, with 8 bases lying between them. CDR3 DNA sequence: TGTGCCAGCAGTCTCCTCCGCACTGAAGCTTTCTTT. Its protein product is CASSLLRTEAFF.

To note about this clonotype: Being one base from a much bigger clone, this may be a read error. This chain uses TRBV5-1 with TRBJ1-2; D not resolved. V lost 0 bases, J lost 10 bases, and 7 bases lay in between. This CDR3 is built from 11 residues. Germline lookup yields CDR1 SGHRS and CDR2 YFSETQ. Here the CDR3 reads CASSLDVAYTF. The DNA of the CDR3 is TGCGCCAGCAGCTTGGACGTCGCCTACACCTTC.

The sample holds many counts of this clonotype. The genes are TRBV5-1 and TRBJ2-5, with D possibly being TRBD2 (6 bases). With 2 bases removed from V and 5 bases from J, the gap between germline ends came to 25 bases. Germline values: CDR1 SGHRS, CDR2 YFSETQ. This CDR3 spans 18 amino acids. The CDR3 DNA follows: TGCGCCAGCAGCTTTTACAATCGCGGGACCTTGGGTGAGGAGACCCAGTACTTC. Protein sequence: CASSFYNRGTLGEETQYF.

This clonotype was counted many times. The chain joins TRBV9 to TRBJ2-7; D is possibly TRBD2 (6 bases). CDR3 length: 14 residues. Per the germline V gene, CDR1 is SGDLS and CDR2 is YYNGEE. V was clipped by 3 bases and J by 1 base, with 11 bases between them. CDR3 coding DNA: TGTGCCAGCAGCGCGGGACTCGCGTCCTACGAGCAGTACTTC. It yields the protein CASSAGLASYEQYF.

This clonotype was seen a few times. The chain uses TRBV20-1 and TRBJ2-7, with 8 bases lining up with TRBD1. There are 15 residues in the CDR3. CDR1 is DFQATT and CDR2 is SNEGSKA in the germline V gene (reference sequence). V lost 4 bases to trimming and J lost 6 bases; unmatched junction nucleotides: 14. CDR3: CSAILRGTGASEQYF. In nucleotides, the CDR3 is TGCAGTGCTATCCTCCGCGGGACAGGAGCCTCCGAGCAGTACTTC.